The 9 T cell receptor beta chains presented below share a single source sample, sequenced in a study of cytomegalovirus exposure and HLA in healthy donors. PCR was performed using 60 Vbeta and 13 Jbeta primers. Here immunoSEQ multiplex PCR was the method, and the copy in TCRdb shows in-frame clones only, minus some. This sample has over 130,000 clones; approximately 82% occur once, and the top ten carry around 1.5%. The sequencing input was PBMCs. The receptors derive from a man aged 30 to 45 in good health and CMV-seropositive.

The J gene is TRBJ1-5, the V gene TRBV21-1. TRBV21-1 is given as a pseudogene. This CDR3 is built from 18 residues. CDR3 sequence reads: CASSKSNFPGVGNQPQHF. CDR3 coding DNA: TGTGCCAGCAGCAAATCGAACTTCCCGGGGGTAGGCAATCAGCCCCAGCATTTT.

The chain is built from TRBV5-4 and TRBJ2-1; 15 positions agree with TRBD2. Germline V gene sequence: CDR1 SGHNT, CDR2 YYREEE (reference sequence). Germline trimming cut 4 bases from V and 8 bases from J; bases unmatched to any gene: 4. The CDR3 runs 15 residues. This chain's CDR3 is CASSRGLAGGDEQFF. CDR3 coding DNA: TGTGCCAGCAGCCGGGGACTAGCGGGAGGCGATGAGCAGTTCTTC.

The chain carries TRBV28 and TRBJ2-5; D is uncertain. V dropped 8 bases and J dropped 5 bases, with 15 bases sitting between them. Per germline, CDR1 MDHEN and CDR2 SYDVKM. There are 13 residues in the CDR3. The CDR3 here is CASAGSFAETQYF. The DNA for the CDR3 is TGTGCCAGCGCCGGGTCTTTTGCGGAGACCCAGTACTTC.

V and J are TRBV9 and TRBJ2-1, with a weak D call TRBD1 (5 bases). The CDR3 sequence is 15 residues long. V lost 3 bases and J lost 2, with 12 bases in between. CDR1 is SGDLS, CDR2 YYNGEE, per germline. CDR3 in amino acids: CASSAQGVTYNEQFF. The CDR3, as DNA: TGTGCCAGCAGCGCGCAAGGGGTAACCTACAATGAGCAGTTCTTC.

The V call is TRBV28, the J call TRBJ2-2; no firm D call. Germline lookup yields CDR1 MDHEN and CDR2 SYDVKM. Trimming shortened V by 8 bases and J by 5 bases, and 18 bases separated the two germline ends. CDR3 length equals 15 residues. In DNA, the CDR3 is TGTGCCAGCCATTACCAGATTTCTCGTACCGGGGAGCTGTTTTTT. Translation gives CASHYQISRTGELFF. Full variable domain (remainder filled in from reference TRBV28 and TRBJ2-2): DVKVTQSSRYLVKRTGEKVFLECVQDMDHENMFWYRQDPGLGLRLIYFSYDVKMKEKGDIPEGYSVSREKKERFSLILESASTNQTSMYLCASHYQISRTGELFFGEGSRLTVL.

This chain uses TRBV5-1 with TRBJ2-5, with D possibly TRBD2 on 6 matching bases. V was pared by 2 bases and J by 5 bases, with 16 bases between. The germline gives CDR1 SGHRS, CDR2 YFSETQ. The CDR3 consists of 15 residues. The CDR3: CASSFGTAPGETQYF. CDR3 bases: TGCGCCAGCAGCTTCGGGACTGCCCCTGGGGAGACCCAGTACTTC.

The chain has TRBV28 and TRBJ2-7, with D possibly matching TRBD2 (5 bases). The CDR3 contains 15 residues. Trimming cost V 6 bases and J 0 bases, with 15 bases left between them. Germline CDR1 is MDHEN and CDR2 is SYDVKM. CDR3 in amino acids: CASSTLGLSSYEQYF. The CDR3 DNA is TGTGCCAGCAGCACCTTAGGACTGAGCTCCTACGAGCAGTACTTC.

The CDR3 coding sequence is TGTGCCAGCAGCCCCCCCGGGACAGGGGGTAATGAAAAACTGTTTTTT. It encodes CASSPPGTGGNEKLFF. This sequence joins TRBV9 and TRBJ1-4, with 11 positions matching TRBD1. V shed 4 bases and J 4 bases; nucleotides not matched to a gene: 6. The CDR3 consists of 16 residues. Germline-derived CDR1 and CDR2 are SGDLS and YYNGEE.

CDR3 loop: CASSYGRTGSYNEQFF. CDR3 coding DNA: TGTGCCAGCAGTTACGGGCGGACAGGCTCCTACAATGAGCAGTTCTTC. The chain uses TRBV6-5 and TRBJ2-1, with 7 bases fitting TRBD1. Trimming cost V 2 bases and J 0 bases; bases outside gene matches: 4. CDR1 and CDR2 (germline): MNHEY, SVGAGI. The length of the CDR3 is 16 residues.